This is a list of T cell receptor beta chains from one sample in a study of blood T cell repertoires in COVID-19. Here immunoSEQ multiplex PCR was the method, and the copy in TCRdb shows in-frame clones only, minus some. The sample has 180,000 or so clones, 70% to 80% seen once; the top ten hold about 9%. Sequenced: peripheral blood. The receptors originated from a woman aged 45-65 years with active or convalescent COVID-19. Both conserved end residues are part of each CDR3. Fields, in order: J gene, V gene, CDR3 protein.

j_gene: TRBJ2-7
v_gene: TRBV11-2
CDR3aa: CASSLDRNRAYEQYF

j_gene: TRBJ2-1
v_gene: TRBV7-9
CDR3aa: CASSTSPSYNEQFF

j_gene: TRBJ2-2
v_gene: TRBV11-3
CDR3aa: CASSSRGNTGELFF

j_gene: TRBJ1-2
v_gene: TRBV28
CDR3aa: CASSLADRDHGYTF

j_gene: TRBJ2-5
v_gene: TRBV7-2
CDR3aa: CASSRGLGLGTQYF

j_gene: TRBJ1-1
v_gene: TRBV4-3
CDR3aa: CASSQARGTEAFF

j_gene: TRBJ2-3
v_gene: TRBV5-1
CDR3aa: CASSLGLAGPDTQYF

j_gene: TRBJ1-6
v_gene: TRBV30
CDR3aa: CAWKGRDSPLHF

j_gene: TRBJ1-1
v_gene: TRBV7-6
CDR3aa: CASSFTGSSTEAFF

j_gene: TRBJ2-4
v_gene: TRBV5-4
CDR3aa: CASSLGGQGAKNIQYF

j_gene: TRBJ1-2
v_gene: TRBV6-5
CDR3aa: CASRAIYGYTF

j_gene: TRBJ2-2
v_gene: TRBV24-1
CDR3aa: CATSDFLDRGLTGELFF

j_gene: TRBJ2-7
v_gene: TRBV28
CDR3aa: CASRTSSYEQYF

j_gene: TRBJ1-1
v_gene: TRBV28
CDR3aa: CASVREMNTEAFF

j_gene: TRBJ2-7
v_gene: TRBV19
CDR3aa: CASSIVTGGTYEQYF

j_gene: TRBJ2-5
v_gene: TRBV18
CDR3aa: CASSENGQQETQYF

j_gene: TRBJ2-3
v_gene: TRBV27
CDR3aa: CASSYGWRAGGPTDTQYF

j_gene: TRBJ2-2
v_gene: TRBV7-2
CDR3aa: CASSPPPGELFF

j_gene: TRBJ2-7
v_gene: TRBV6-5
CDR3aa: CASSQGQTYEQYF

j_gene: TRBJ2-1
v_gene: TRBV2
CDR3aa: CASREDRGAYNEQFF

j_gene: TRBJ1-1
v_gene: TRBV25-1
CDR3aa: CASSRQAGTEAFF

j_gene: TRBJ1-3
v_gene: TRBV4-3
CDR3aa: CASSQPTTGNVGNTIYF

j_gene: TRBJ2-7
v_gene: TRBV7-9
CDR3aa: CASSLSSSSVYEQYF

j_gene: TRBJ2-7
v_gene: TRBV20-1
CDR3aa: CSASSGQGGGYEQYF

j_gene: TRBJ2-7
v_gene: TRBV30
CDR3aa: CAWSEPNRGGYEQYF

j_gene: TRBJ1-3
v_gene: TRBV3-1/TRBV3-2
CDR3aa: CASSQGTPGAGNTIYF

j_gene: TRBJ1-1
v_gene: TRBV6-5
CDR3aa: CASSYRAGRTEAFF

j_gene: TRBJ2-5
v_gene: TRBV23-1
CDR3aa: CASSPPRDSQETQYF

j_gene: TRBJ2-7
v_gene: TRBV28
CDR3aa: CASRVIAGGPYEQYF

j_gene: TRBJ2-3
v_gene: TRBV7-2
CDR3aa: CASSLAFTDTQYF

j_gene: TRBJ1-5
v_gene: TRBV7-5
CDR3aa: CVRSPWAPTHNQPQHF

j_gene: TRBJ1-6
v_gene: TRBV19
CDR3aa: CASTRGGGRNSPLHF

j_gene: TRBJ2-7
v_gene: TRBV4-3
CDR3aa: CASSQDSAGAFYEQYF

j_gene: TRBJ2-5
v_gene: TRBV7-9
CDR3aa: CASSFQGGGGPRETQYF

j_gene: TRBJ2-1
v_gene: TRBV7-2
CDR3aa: CASSSTGTRDNEQFF

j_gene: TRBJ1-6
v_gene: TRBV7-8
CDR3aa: CAITRTGVNSPLHF

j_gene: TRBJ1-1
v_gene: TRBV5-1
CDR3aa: CASSLDPKRAFF

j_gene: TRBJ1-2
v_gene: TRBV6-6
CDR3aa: CASQEAGNGYGYTF

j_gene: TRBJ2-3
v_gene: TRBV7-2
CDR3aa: CASSRSIGSGDTDTQYF

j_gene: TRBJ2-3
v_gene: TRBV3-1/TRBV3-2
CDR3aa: CASSSGTGYTDTQYF

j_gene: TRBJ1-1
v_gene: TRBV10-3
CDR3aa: CAISGGQGANTEAFF

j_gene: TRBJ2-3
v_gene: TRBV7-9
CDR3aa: CASSGTSGKDTQYF

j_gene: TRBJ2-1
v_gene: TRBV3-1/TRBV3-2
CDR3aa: CASSQDNPLAGAYNEQFF